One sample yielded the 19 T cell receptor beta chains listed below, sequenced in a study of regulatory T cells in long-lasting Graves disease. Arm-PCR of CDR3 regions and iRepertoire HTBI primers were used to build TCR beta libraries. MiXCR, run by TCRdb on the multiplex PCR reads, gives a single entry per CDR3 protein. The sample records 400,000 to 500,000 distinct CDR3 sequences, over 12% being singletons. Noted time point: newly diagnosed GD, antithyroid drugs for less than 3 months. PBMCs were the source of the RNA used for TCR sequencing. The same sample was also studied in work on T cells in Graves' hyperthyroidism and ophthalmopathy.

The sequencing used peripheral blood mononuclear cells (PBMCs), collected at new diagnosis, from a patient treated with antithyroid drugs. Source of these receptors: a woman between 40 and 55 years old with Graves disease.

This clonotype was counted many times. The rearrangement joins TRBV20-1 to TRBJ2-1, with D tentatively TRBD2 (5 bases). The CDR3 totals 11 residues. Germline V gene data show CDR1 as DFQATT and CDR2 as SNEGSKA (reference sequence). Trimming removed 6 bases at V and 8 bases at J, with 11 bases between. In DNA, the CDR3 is TGCAGTGCCCTGGACGGGGATGAGCAGTTCTTC. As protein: CSALDGDEQFF.

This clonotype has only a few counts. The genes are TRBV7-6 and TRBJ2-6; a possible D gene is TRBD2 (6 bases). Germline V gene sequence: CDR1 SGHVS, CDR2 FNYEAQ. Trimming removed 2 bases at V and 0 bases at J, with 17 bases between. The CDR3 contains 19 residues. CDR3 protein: CASSLYHGGALSGANVLTF. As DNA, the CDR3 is TGTGCCAGCAGCTTATATCATGGAGGGGCCCTCTCTGGGGCCAACGTCCTGACTTTC.

The CDR3 region is CASRTTSGKETQYF. CDR3 nucleotides: TGTGCCAGCAGGACGACTAGCGGGAAAGAGACCCAGTACTTC. The rearrangement links TRBV28 to TRBJ2-5, with TRBD2 matching 11 bases. The CDR3 contains 14 residues. The V gene end was trimmed by 6 bases and the J gene end by 3 bases; junction bases not matched to a gene: 3. CDR1 and CDR2 (germline): MDHEN, SYDVKM. The variable domain in full, with the rest retrieved from reference TRBV28 and TRBJ2-5, is DVKVTQSSRYLVKRTGEKVFLECVQDMDHENMFWYRQDPGLGLRLIYFSYDVKMKEKGDIPEGYSVSREKKERFSLILESASTNQTSMYLCASRTTSGKETQYFGPGTRLLVL.

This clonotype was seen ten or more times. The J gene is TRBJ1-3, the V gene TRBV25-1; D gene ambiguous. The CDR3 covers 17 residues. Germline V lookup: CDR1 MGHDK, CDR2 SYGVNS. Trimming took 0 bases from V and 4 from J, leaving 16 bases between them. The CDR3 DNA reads TGTGCCAGCAGTGAATACGGGCGGGCAAGGGCCGGAAACACCATATATTTT. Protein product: CASSEYGRARAGNTIYF.

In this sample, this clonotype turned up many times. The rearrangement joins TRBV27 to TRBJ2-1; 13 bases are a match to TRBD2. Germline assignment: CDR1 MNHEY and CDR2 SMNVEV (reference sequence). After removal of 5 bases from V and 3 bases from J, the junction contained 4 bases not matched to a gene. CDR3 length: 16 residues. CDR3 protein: CASSGLAGEDYNEQFF. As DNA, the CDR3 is TGTGCCAGCAGTGGACTAGCGGGAGAGGACTACAATGAGCAGTTCTTC.

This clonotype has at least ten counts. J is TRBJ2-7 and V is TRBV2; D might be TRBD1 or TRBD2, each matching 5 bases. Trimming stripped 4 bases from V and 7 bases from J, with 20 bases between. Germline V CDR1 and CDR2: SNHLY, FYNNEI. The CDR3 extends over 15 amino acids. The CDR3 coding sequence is TGTGCCAGCAGTGGTAACCGGGACCCCCGGTGGGAGCAGTACTTC. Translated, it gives CASSGNRDPRWEQYF.

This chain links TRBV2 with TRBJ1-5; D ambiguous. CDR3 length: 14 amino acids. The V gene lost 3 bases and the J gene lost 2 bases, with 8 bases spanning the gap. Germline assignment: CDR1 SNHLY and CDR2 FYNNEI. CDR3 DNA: TGTGCCAGCAGTGAGTGGGTAGGCAATCAGCCCCAGCATTTT. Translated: CASSEWVGNQPQHF. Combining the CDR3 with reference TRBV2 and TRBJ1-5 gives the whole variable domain EPEVTQTPSHQVTQMGQEVILRCVPISNHLYFYWYRQILGQKVEFLVSFYNNEISEKSEIFDDQFSVERPDGSNFTLKIRSTKLEDSAMYFCASSEWVGNQPQHFGDGTRLSIL.

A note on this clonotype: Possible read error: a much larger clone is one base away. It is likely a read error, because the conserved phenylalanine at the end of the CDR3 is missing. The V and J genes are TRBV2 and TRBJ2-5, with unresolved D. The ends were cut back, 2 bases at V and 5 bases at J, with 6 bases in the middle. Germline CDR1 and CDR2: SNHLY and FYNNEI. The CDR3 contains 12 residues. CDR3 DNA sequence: TGTGCCAGCAGTGAAAATGGGGAGACCCAGTACGTC. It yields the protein CASSENGETQYV.

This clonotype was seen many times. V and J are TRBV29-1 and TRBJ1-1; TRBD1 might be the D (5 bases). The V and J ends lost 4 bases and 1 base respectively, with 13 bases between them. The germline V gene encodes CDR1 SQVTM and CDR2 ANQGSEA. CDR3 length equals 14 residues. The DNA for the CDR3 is TGCAGCGTTGTATCAGGGACGGCGAACACTGAAGCTTTCTTT. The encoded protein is CSVVSGTANTEAFF.

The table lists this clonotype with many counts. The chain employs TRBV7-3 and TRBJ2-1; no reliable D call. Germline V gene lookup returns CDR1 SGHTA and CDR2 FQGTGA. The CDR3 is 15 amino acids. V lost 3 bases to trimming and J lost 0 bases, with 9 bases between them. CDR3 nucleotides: TGTGCCAGCAGCTTTGCGGAAAGCTCCTACAATGAGCAGTTCTTC. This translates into CASSFAESSYNEQFF.

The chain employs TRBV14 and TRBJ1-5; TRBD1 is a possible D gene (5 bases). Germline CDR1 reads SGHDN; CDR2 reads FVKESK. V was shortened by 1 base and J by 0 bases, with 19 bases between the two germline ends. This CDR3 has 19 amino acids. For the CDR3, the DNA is TGTGCCAGCAGCCAAGGGTGGCAGGGATCCCTTTATAGCAATCAGCCCCAGCATTTT. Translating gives CASSQGWQGSLYSNQPQHF.

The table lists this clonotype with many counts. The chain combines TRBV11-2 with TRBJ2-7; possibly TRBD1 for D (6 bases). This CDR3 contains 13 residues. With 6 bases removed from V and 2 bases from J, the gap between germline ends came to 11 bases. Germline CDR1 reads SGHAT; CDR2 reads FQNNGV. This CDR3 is CASRRQEAYEQYF. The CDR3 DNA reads TGTGCCAGCAGGAGACAGGAGGCCTACGAGCAGTACTTC. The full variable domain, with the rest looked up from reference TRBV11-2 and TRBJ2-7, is EAGVAQSPRYKIIEKRQSVAFWCNPISGHATLYWYQQILGQGPKLLIQFQNNGVVDDSQLPKDRFSAERLKGVDSTLKIQPAKLEDSAVYLCASRRQEAYEQYFGPGTRLTVT.

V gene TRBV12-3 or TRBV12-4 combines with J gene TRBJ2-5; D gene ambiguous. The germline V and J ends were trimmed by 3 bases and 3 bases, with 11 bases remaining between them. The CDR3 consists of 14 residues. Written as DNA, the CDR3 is TGTGCCAGCAGTTTTTTCCCGCGAAAAGAGACCCAGTACTTC. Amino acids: CASSFFPRKETQYF.

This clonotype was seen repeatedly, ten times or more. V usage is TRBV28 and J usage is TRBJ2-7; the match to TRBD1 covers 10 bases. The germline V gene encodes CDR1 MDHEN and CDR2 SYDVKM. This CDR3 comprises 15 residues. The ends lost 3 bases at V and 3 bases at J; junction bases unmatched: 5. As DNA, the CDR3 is TGTGCCAGCAGTTTGGGGGGACAGGGGAACTACGAGCAGTACTTC. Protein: CASSLGGQGNYEQYF.

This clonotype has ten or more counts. The CDR3 protein is CATSGSANTDTQYF. The CDR3, as DNA: TGTGCCACCAGCGGCAGCGCCAACACAGATACGCAGTATTTT. The rearrangement uses TRBV15 and TRBJ2-3; D is uncertain. With 5 bases removed from V and 2 bases from J, the gap between germline ends came to 11 bases. The CDR3 has 14 residues. The germline V gene encodes CDR1 LNHNV and CDR2 YYDKDF (reference sequence).

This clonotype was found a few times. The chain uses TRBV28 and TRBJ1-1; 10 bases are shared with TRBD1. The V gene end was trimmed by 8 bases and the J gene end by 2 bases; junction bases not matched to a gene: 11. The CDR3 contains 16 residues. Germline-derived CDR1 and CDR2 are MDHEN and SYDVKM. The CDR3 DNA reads TGTGCCAGCCCCCCACCCGGACAGGGGGTAAACACTGAAGCTTTCTTT. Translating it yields CASPPPGQGVNTEAFF.

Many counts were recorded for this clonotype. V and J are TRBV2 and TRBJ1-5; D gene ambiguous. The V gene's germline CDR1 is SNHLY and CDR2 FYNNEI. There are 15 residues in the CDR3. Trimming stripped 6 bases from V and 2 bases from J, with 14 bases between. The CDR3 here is CASSAMTERNQPQHF. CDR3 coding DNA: TGTGCCAGCAGCGCGATGACGGAACGCAATCAGCCCCAGCATTTT.

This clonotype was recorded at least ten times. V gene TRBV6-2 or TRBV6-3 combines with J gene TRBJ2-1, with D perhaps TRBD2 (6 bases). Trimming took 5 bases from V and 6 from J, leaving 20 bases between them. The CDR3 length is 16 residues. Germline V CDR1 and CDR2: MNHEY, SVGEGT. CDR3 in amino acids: CASSDWWLAEGNEQFF. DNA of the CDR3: TGTGCCAGCAGTGATTGGTGGCTTGCGGAGGGCAATGAGCAGTTCTTC.

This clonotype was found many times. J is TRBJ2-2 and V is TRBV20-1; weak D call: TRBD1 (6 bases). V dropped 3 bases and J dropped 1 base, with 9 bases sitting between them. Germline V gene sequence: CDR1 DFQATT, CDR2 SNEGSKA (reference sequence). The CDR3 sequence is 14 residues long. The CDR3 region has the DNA TGCAGTGCTAGGGTCAGGGGGAACACCGGGGAGCTGTTTTTT. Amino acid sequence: CSARVRGNTGELFF.